One sample yielded the 19 T cell receptor beta chains listed below, sequenced in a study of T-cell reconstitution after alpha-beta-depleted transplantation in children. Whole-study results and caveats: Counts and diversity of T cells one year after transplant came mostly from newly produced T cells.

No antigen has been assigned to these receptors. Preparing the TCRbeta library involved the use of unique molecular identifiers. From the PCR reads, TCRdb called clonotypes with MiXCR, one entry per CDR3 protein. The data show about 300,000 distinct CDR3 sequences, with almost 8% seen just once and around 10% held by the top ten. This material consisted of peripheral blood, taken 360 days after TCRalphabeta/CD19-depleted stem cell transplant. The receptor source for this set is a female patient between 2 and 15 years old who had a stem cell transplant for Fanconi anemia, so the T cells may come from the graft donor.

In its sample, this clonotype was seen many times. The J gene is TRBJ2-7, the V gene TRBV5-1; D may be TRBD2 (6 bases). The CDR3 covers 14 residues. V was pared by 4 bases and J by 3 bases, with 14 bases between. Per germline, CDR1 SGHRS and CDR2 YFSETQ. This CDR3 is CASSPGDWSYEQYF. CDR3 in DNA: TGCGCCAGCAGCCCGGGGGACTGGAGCTACGAGCAGTACTTC.

The genes are TRBV20-1 and TRBJ2-2; 8 bases match TRBD1. After removal of 0 bases from V and 6 bases from J, the junction contained 6 bases not matched to a gene. The CDR3 length is 15 residues. CDR1 and CDR2 from the germline V gene are DFQATT and SNEGSKA (reference sequence). CDR3 in DNA: TGCAGTGCTAGAGACCCGAGGACAGGGCCCGGGGAGCTGTTTTTT. Translated: CSARDPRTGPGELFF.

This clonotype was found a few times. The gene calls are TRBV30 and TRBJ2-7; D is possibly TRBD1 (6 bases). This CDR3 is 15 amino acids long. Germline lookup yields CDR1 GTSNPN and CDR2 SVGIG (reference sequence). CDR3 sequence (DNA): TGTGCTCTACTTCCCGACAGGCGAAAGTCCTACGAGCAGTACTTC. Translation: CALLPDRRKSYEQYF.

This clonotype was counted a few times. V and J are TRBV6-5 and TRBJ1-2; no clear D gene. The CDR3 runs 11 residues. Trimming pared 7 bases from V and 7 bases from J, leaving 10 bases between. Germline V CDR1 and CDR2: MNHEY, SVGAGI. The CDR3 spells CASNGGGGYTF. The CDR3, as DNA: TGTGCCAGCAACGGCGGTGGTGGCTACACCTTC.

There are many counts of this clonotype. The chain recombines TRBV4-3 with TRBJ2-3; the D gene is possibly TRBD1 (5 bases). This CDR3 is built from 14 residues. Per the germline V gene, CDR1 is LGHNA and CDR2 is YSLEER. With 2 bases removed from V and 6 bases from J, the gap between germline ends came to 12 bases. As DNA, the CDR3 is TGCGCCAGCAGCCAACGCAGGGAAGGGGATACGCAGTATTTT. Amino acid sequence: CASSQRREGDTQYF.

This clonotype was counted at least ten times. The V call is TRBV24-1, the J call TRBJ2-4; D remains ambiguous. Germline CDR1 is KGHDR and CDR2 is SFDVKD. V dropped 3 bases and J dropped 0 bases, with 11 bases sitting between them. The CDR3 spans 16 residues. CDR3 coding DNA: TGTGCCACCAGTGATACGTTCATCAAAGCCAAAAACATTCAGTACTTC. Amino acid sequence: CATSDTFIKAKNIQYF.

In its sample, this clonotype was seen many times. The chain uses TRBV20-1 and TRBJ2-3, with 8 bases that match TRBD2. This CDR3 contains 13 residues. The J segment lost 2 bases and the V segment lost 6 bases, leaving 4 bases of the junction unmatched. Germline CDR1 is DFQATT and CDR2 is SNEGSKA (reference sequence). For the CDR3, the DNA is TGCAGTGCCTTGGGACTAGTCACAGATACGCAGTATTTT. Its protein is CSALGLVTDTQYF.

As to this clonotype: Germline is not matched at one junction end, which may reflect a read error. CDR3 region: CACRGGTGELFF. In nucleotides, the CDR3 is TGTGCCTGCAGGGGGGGCACCGGGGAGCTGTTTTTT. The chain has TRBV6-5 and TRBJ2-2; D tentatively reads TRBD1 or TRBD2 (7 bases each). This CDR3 has 12 amino acids. In germline, CDR1 is MNHEY, CDR2 SVGAGI.

The genes are TRBV28 and TRBJ1-5; D not certain. Germline V gene data show CDR1 as MDHEN and CDR2 as SYDVKM. This CDR3 has 12 residues. V shed 5 bases and J shed 2 bases, with 4 bases lying between them. The CDR3 region has the DNA TGTGCCAGCAGTATGCGCAATCAGCCCCAGCATTTT. Translation gives CASSMRNQPQHF. Full variable domain (rest looked up from reference TRBV28 and TRBJ1-5): DVKVTQSSRYLVKRTGEKVFLECVQDMDHENMFWYRQDPGLGLRLIYFSYDVKMKEKGDIPEGYSVSREKKERFSLILESASTNQTSMYLCASSMRNQPQHFGDGTRLSIL.

This clonotype came up a few times. The chain uses TRBV7-9 and TRBJ2-3, with D possibly matching TRBD2 (7 bases). Trimming left V 5 bases short and J 2 bases short, with 14 bases between. Germline lookup yields CDR1 SEHNR and CDR2 FQNEAQ (reference sequence). The CDR3 sequence is 15 residues long. This chain's CDR3 is CASSLQGGYTDTQYF. The CDR3, as DNA: TGTGCCAGCAGCCTACAGGGAGGGTACACAGATACGCAGTATTTT. Looking up the rest from reference TRBV7-9 and TRBJ2-3 gives the full variable domain: DTGVSQNPRHKITKRGQNVTFRCDPISEHNRLYWYRQTLGQGPEFLTYFQNEAQLEKSRLLSDRFSAERPKGSFSTLEIQRTEQGDSAMYLCASSLQGGYTDTQYFGPGTRLTVL.

A few counts support this clonotype. This chain links TRBV3-1 with TRBJ2-2, with TRBD2 matching over 9 bases. With V trimmed by 0 bases and J by 6 bases, 8 bases remained unmatched. Germline values: CDR1 LGHDT, CDR2 YNNKEL (reference sequence). The CDR3 is made up of 17 amino acids. The CDR3 DNA reads TGTGCCAGCAGCCAAGAAAAGAGCGGGAGGAAGGCCGGGGAGCTGTTTTTT. Translating gives CASSQEKSGRKAGELFF. The full variable domain, with the rest looked up from reference TRBV3-1 and TRBJ2-2, is DTAVSQTPKYLVTQMGNDKSIKCEQNLGHDTMYWYKQDSKKFLKIMFSYNNKELIINETVPNRFSPKSPDKAHLNLHINSLELGDSAVYFCASSQEKSGRKAGELFFGEGSRLTVL.

Of note for this clonotype: One end of the junction does not line up with germline, which may come from a read error. The chain joins TRBV5-1 to TRBJ2-1, with D possibly TRBD2 on 6 matching bases. In germline, CDR1 is SGHRS, CDR2 YFSETQ. The CDR3 spans 13 residues. CDR3 DNA sequence: TGCGCCAGAAGCTTGGGGGGTCGCAATGAGCAGTTCTTC. It is translated as CARSLGGRNEQFF. The variable domain in full, with the rest retrieved from reference TRBV5-1 and TRBJ2-1, is KAGVTQTPRYLIKTRGQQVTLSCSPISGHRSVSWYQQTPGQGLQFLFEYFSETQRNKGNFPGRFSGRQFSNSRSEMNVSTLELGDSALYLCARSLGGRNEQFFGPGTRLTVL.

This clonotype was counted many times. The chain recombines TRBV10-3 with TRBJ1-6, with 9 bases aligning to TRBD1. This CDR3 contains 15 residues. After removal of 7 bases from V and 7 bases from J, the junction contained 8 bases not matched to a gene. Germline CDR1 reads ENHRY; CDR2 reads SYGVKD. The CDR3 is CAINEGTGRNSPLHF. The DNA for the CDR3 is TGTGCCATCAACGAGGGGACAGGGAGGAATTCACCCCTCCACTTT.

In this sample, this clonotype turned up many times. The gene calls are TRBV6-6 and TRBJ1-1; D possibly corresponds to TRBD1 (6 bases). CDR1 MNHNY and CDR2 SVGAGI come from the germline V gene (reference sequence). The CDR3 spans 16 residues. Trimming removed 2 bases at V and 1 base at J, with 14 bases between. CDR3 DNA: TGTGCCAGCAGTTACAGACAGGTTGGGTGGAACACTGAAGCTTTCTTT. Translating gives CASSYRQVGWNTEAFF.

In this sample, this clonotype turned up many times. The V call is TRBV12-3 or TRBV12-4, the J call TRBJ2-3; possible D gene TRBD2, 6 bases. This CDR3 is 14 amino acids long. V was trimmed by 5 bases and J by 3 bases, leaving 12 bases between them. CDR3 DNA sequence: TGTGCCAGCAGTACGGGACTGGAGACAGATACGCAGTATTTT. Residues: CASSTGLETDTQYF.

J is TRBJ1-2 and V is TRBV7-2, with 7 positions matching TRBD1. The J segment lost 7 bases and the V segment lost 6 bases, leaving 14 bases of the junction unmatched. This CDR3 spans 15 amino acids. Germline CDR1 is SGHTA and CDR2 is FQGNSA. In DNA form, the CDR3 reads TGTGCCAGCAGTTACATGATCGGGACAGAGCCTGGCTACACCTTC. This codes for CASSYMIGTEPGYTF.

In this sample, this clonotype turned up many times. The gene calls are TRBV5-1 and TRBJ2-7; 11 nucleotides match TRBD2. The CDR3 runs to 15 residues. In germline, CDR1 is SGHRS, CDR2 YFSETQ. J gave up 2 bases and V 3 bases, and 4 bases lay outside the gene matches. CDR3 loop: CASSSRLAGPYEQYF. CDR3 sequence (DNA): TGCGCCAGCAGCTCCAGACTAGCGGGACCCTACGAGCAGTACTTC.

This clonotype was recorded a few times. The J gene is TRBJ2-3, the V gene TRBV12-3 or TRBV12-4; D is unclear. Trimming took off 2 bases at V and 2 bases at J, with 14 bases between the two ends. This CDR3 has 16 amino acids. The CDR3 nucleotides read TGTGCCAGCAGTTTAATTGGCAGGATCTCCACAGATACGCAGTATTTT. Residues: CASSLIGRISTDTQYF.

In its sample, this clonotype was seen many times. This chain links TRBV9 with TRBJ2-2; D ambiguous. Trimming shortened V by 3 bases and J by 2 bases, and 8 bases separated the two germline ends. The CDR3 totals 14 residues. Germline CDR1 and CDR2: SGDLS and YYNGEE. CDR3 sequence (DNA): TGTGCCAGCAGCGCCACCAGTAACACCGGGGAGCTGTTTTTT. Translating it yields CASSATSNTGELFF.